This section outlines one T cell receptor (beta chain) sequence together with its context. The antigen this receptor binds is unknown. Base qualities are not at hand, and no much larger clone is one base apart. V gives up 0 bases and J gives up 0 bases, and the segment between their germline ends measures 7 bases. The CDR3 numbers 15 residues from cysteine through phenylalanine. The CDR3 DNA has 45 bases and is translated from base 1. As encoded in the germline V gene, CDR1 is SGHRS while CDR2 is YFSETQ. The data originate from a study of control samples from healthy donors and cancer patients (dated by TCRdb to between 2020 and 2021). Library construction relied on the immunoSEQ multiplex PCR assay. Sourced from immuneACCESS, this table was stored by TCRdb with only in-frame sequences that have V and J called. A share of the clones is absent; for the studies checked, an unresolved V gene accounts for under half, and the remainder has no known explanation. This sample is represented by roughly 86,000 clones; about nine tenths of them were singletons. Approximately 15% of the sample is taken by the ten largest.

The sample taken for sequencing was blood. The TCR originated in a man aged 25 to 40 in good health. Rearrangement joined TRBV5-1 to TRBJ1-3; confidence is insufficient to name the D gene. The sequence in DNA is TGCGCCAGCAGCTTGGCCTCCTCCTCTGGAAACACCATATATTTT. Translation gives CASSLASSSGNTIYF.